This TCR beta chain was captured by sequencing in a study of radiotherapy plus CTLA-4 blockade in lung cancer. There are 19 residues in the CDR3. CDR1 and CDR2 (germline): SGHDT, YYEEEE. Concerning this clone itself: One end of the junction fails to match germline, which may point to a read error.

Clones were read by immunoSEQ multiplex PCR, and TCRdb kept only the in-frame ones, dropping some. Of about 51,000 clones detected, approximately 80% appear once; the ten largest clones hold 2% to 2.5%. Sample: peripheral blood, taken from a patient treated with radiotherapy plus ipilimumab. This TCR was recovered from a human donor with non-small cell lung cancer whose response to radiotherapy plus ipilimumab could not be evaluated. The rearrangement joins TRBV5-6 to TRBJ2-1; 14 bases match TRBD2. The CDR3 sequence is CVSSSYRTSGGPKVNEQFF. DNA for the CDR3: TGTGTCAGCAGCTCTTACCGGACTAGCGGGGGGCCGAAGGTGAATGAGCAGTTCTTC.